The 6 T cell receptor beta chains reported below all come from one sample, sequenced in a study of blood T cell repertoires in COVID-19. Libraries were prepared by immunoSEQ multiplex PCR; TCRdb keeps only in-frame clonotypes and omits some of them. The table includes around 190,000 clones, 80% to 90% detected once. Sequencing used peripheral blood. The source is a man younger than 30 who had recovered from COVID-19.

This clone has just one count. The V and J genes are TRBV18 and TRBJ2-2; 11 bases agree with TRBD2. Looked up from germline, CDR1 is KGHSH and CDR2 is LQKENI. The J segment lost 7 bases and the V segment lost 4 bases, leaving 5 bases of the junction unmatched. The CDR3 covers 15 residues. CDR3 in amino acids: CASSQTSGSDGELFF. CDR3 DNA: TGTGCCAGCTCACAAACTAGCGGGAGTGACGGGGAGCTGTTTTTT.

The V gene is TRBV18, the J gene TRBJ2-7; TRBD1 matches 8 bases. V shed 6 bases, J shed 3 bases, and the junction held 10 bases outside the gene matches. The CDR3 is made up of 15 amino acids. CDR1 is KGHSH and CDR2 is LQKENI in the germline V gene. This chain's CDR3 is CASSPGQGQNYEQYF. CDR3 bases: TGTGCCAGCTCCCCAGGACAGGGCCAGAACTACGAGCAGTACTTC.

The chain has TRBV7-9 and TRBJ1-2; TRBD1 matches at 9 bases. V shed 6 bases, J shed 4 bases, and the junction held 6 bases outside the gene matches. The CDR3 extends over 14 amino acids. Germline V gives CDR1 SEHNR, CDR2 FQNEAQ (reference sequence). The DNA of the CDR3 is TGTGCCAGCAGTCACCTGGGACAGGGCTATGGCTACACCTTC. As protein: CASSHLGQGYGYTF.

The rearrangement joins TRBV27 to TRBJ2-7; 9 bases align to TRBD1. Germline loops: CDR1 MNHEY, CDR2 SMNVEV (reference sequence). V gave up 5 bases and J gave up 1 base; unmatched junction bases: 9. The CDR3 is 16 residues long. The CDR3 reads CASSLSTGGVSYEQYF. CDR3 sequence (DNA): TGTGCCAGCAGTCTCTCAACAGGGGGCGTATCCTACGAGCAGTACTTC.

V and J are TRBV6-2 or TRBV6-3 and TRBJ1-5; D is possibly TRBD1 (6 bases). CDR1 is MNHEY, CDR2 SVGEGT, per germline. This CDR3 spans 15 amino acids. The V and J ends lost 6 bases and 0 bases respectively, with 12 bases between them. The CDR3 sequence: CASSPQGLSNQPQHF. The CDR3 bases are TGTGCCAGCAGCCCCCAGGGGCTTAGCAATCAGCCCCAGCATTTT.

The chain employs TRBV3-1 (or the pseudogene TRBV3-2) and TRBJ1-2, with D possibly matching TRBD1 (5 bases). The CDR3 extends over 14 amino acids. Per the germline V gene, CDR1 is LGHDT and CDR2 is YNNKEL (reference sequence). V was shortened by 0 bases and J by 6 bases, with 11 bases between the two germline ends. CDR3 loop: CASSQDGGVDGYTF. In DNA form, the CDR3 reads TGTGCCAGCAGCCAAGACGGAGGGGTAGATGGCTACACCTTC.